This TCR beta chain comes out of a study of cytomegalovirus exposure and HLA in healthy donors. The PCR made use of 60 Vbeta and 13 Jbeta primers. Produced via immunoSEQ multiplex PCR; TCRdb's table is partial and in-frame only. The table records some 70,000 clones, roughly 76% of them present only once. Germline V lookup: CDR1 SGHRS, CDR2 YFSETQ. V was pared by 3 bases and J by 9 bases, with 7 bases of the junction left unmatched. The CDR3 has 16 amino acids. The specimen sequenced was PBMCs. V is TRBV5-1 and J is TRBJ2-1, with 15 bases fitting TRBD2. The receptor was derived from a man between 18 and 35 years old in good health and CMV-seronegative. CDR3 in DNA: TGCGCCAGCAGCTCCAGGACTAGCGGGGGGGCCGCTGAGCAGTTCTTC. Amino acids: CASSSRTSGGAAEQFF.